This T cell receptor (beta chain) was captured by sequencing in a study of shared T cell receptors in the human thymus. Repertoires were generated with immunoSEQ multiplex PCR, while TCRdb's copy carries only in-frame clones and drops some. The table has hundreds of thousands of clones, around 78% seen once. Comments on this clone: One end of the junction is discordant with germline, which a read error may explain.

CDR1 is SSHAT, CDR2 FNYEAQ, per germline (reference sequence). This CDR3 region has 15 residues. These data were also reused for a study on human thymus T cells. Turning to that study: It was from resections taken during corrective heart surgery that the thymus tissue came.

The receptor was isolated from a boy in the first two years of life with a congenital heart defect. The sequenced sample consisted of thymocytes. This chain joins TRBV7-7 and TRBJ2-7; D is perhaps TRBD1 (5 bases). This CDR3 is CASSLGHPKDYEQYF. The DNA of the CDR3 is TGTGCTAGCAGCTTAGGACACCCCAAGGACTACGAGCAGTACTTC.